What follows describes a single T cell receptor (beta chain). This record belongs to a study of technical replicates of blood from four donors. The assay was immunoSEQ multiplex PCR, and TCRdb's table has in-frame clones only and misses some. Of about 83,000 clones listed, approximately 94% were seen once; the top ten hold about 0.23%. The CDR3 totals 16 residues. Germline V lookup: CDR1 LGHNA, CDR2 YNFKEQ. V dropped 0 bases and J dropped 3; count of bases not matched to a gene: 5. The chain combines TRBV4-2 with TRBJ2-3, with 8 bases fitting TRBD2. The clonotype originates from a human donor in good health. The specimen sequenced was T cells isolated from PBMCs. CDR3 bases: TGTGCCAGCAGCCAAGATAAGCGGGAGCAAACAGATACGCAGTATTTT. It is translated as CASSQDKREQTDTQYF.